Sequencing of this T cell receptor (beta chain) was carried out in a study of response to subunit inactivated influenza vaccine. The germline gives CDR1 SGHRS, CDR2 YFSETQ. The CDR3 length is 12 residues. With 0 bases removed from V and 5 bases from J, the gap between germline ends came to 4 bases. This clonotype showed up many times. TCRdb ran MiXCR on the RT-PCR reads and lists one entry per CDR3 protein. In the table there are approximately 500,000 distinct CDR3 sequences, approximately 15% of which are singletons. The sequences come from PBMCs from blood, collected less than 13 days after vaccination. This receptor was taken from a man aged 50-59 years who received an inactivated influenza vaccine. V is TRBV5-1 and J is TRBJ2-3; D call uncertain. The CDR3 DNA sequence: TGCGCCAGCAGCTTGGAAGAAGATACGCAGTATTTT. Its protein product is CASSLEEDTQYF.